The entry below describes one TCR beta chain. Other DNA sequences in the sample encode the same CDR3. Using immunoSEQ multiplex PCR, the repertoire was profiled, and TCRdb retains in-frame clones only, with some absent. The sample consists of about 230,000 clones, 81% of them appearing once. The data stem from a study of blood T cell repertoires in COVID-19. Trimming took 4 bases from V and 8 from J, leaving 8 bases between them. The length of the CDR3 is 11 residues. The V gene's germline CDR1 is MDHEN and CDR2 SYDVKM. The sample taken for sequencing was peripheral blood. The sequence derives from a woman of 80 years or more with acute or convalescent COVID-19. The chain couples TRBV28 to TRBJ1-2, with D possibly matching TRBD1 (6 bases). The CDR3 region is CASSSQGGYTF. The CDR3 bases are TGTGCCAGCAGTTCCCAGGGGGGCTACACCTTC.